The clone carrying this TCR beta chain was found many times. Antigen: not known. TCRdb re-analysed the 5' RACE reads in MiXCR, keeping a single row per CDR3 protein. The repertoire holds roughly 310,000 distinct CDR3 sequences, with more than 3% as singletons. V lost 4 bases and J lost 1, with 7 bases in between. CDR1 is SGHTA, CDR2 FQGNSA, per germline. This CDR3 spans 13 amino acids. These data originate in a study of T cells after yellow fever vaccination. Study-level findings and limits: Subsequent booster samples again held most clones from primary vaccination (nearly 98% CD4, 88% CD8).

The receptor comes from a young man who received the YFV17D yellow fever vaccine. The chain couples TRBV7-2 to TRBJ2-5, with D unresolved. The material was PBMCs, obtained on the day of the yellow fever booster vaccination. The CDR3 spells CASSWTIQETQYF. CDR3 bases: TGTGCCAGCAGCTGGACCATCCAAGAGACCCAGTACTTC.